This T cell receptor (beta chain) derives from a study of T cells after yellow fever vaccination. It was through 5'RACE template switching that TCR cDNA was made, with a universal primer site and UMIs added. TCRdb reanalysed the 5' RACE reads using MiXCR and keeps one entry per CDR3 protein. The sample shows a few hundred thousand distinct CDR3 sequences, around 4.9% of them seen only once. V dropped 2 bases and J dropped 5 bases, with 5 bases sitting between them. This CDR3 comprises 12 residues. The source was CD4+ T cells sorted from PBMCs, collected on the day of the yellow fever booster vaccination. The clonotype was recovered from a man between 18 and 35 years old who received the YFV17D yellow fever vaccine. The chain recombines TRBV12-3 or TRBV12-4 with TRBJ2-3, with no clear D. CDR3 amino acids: CASSLFGDTQYF. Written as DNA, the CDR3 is TGTGCCAGCAGTTTATTCGGAGATACGCAGTATTTT.